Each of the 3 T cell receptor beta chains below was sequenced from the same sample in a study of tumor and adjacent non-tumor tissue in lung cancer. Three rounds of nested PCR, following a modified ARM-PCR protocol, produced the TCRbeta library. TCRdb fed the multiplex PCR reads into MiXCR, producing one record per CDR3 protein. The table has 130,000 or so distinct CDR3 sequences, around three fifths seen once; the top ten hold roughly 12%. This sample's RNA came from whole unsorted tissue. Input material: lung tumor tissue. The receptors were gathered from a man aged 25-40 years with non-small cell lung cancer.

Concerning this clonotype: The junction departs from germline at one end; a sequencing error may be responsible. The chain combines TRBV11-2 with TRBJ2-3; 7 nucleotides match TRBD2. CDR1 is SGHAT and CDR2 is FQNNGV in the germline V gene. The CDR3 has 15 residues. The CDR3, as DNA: TGTGCCAGTAGCTTGAGGGCGGGAGTTGGAGATACGCAGTATTTT. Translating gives CASSLRAGVGDTQYF.

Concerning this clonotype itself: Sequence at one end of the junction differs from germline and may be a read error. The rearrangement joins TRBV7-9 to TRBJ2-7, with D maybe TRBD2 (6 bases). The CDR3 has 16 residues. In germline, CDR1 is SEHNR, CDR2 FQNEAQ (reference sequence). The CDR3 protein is CTSSQNRSGGTYEQYF. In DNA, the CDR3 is TGCACCAGCAGCCAAAATAGGTCCGGGGGAACCTACGAGCAGTACTTC.

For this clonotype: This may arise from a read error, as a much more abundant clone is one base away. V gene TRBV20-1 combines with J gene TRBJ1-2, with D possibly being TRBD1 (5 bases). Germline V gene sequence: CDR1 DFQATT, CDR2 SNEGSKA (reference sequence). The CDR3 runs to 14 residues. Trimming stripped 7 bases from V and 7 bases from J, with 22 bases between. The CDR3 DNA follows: TGCAGTGTTAATCCCCTCGGGGCCAAGTGTGGCTACACCTTC. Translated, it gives CSVNPLGAKCGYTF.